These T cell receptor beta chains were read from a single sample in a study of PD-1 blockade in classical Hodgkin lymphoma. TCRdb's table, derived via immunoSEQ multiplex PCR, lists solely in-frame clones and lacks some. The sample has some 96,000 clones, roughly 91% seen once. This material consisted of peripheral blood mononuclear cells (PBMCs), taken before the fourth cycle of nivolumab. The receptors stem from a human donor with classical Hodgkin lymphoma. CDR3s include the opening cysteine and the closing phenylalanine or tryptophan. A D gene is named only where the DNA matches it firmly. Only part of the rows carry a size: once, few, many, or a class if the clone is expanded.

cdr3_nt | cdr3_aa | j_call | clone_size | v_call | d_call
TGTGCCAGCAGTTTTTTGGGACAGGGGGTCTACGAGCAGTACTTC | CASSFLGQGVYEQYF | TRBJ2-7 | NA | TRBV28 | TRBD1
TGTGCCAGCAGGGCCCTACAGGGGGCGGCCTACGAGCAGTACTTC | CASRALQGAAYEQYF | TRBJ2-7 | NA | TRBV27 | TRBD1
TGTGCCAGCAGTTCCGACAGGGGGGAGAATCAGCCCCAGCATTTT | CASSSDRGENQPQHF | TRBJ1-5 | NA | TRBV2 | TRBD1
TGTGCCAGCAGCTTAGGACACCTGACAGGGAATGAGCAGTTCTTC | CASSLGHLTGNEQFF | TRBJ2-1 | NA | TRBV7-2 | TRBD1
TGTGCCAGCAGTCGTCTAACAGGGATAAGAGACGAGCAGTACTTC | CASSRLTGIRDEQYF | TRBJ2-7 | once | TRBV28 | NA
TGTGCCAGCAGGGACAGGGGGCGCGAGAGGAATGGCTACACCTTC | CASRDRGRERNGYTF | TRBJ1-2 | NA | TRBV27 | TRBD1
TGTGCCAGCAGCGTATGGGGACAGGGGAACGAAAAACTGTTTTTT | CASSVWGQGNEKLFF | TRBJ1-4 | NA | TRBV9 | TRBD1
TGTGCCAGCAGTTTACGGGGGTACCCTAACTATGGCTACACCTTC | CASSLRGYPNYGYTF | TRBJ1-2 | NA | TRBV28 | NA
TGTGCCAGTAGTATGCAGGTGGCTAATGAAAAACTGTTTTTT | CASSMQVANEKLFF | TRBJ1-4 | NA | TRBV19 | NA
TGTGCCAGCAGCGTAGCGGGACAGGGTTGGACAGATACGCAGTATTTT | CASSVAGQGWTDTQYF | TRBJ2-3 | NA | TRBV9 | TRBD1
TGTGCCAGCAGCGAAAACGACAGGGCTGGAAACACCATATATTTT | CASSENDRAGNTIYF | TRBJ1-3 | NA | TRBV7-7 | TRBD1
TGCGCCAGCAGCTTGGGCCGGGAGTGGGGGACCTATGGCTACACCTTC | CASSLGREWGTYGYTF | TRBJ1-2 | NA | TRBV5-1 | NA
TGTGCCAGCAGCGCGAGCCCCCTCGGAGCAGGGAGCTCCTACGAGCAGTACTTC | CASSASPLGAGSSYEQYF | TRBJ2-7 | NA | TRBV9 | NA
TGCGCCAGCAGGAGGGACAGGGGGCATAACCTGCCCCACGAGCAGTACTTC | CASRRDRGHNLPHEQYF | TRBJ2-7 | NA | TRBV5-1 | TRBD1
TGTGCCAGCAGCTCTTCCTCGGGGACAGGAATGAATTCACCCCTCCACTTT | CASSSSSGTGMNSPLHF | TRBJ1-6 | NA | TRBV7-6 | TRBD1
TGTGCCTGGAGTGTAAGGAGGGGAGGGGGGCAGTACTTC | CAWSVRRGGGQYF | TRBJ2-7 | NA | TRBV30 | NA
TGTGCCAGCTCCGGTGGAAGAGCTAACTATGGCTACACCTTC | CASSGGRANYGYTF | TRBJ1-2 | once | TRBV18 | NA
TGTGCCAGCAGTTGGGACACCGACTATGGCTACACCTTC | CASSWDTDYGYTF | TRBJ1-2 | NA | TRBV6-1 | NA
TGTGCCAGCAGCGGCGCCAGGGCCCATGGCTACACCTTC | CASSGARAHGYTF | TRBJ1-2 | NA | TRBV2 | NA
TGTGCCAGCAGCATGGGGACAGGGAAAGCCTACGAGCAGTACTTC | CASSMGTGKAYEQYF | TRBJ2-7 | NA | TRBV6-5 | TRBD1
TGTGCCAGCTCACAAGAGACGGGAATACTAAAAAAACTGTTTTTT | CASSQETGILKKLFF | TRBJ1-4 | NA | TRBV18 | NA
TGTGCCAGCAGTTACGGCAATGGAAACACCATATATTTT | CASSYGNGNTIYF | TRBJ1-3 | NA | TRBV6-5 | NA
TGTGCCAACACAGGGGGGGAGAATGAGCAGTTCTTC | CANTGGENEQFF | TRBJ2-1 | NA | TRBV28 | NA
TGTGCCACCAGCAGGGCCCGTCGGGGTGAAAAACTGTTTTTT | CATSRARRGEKLFF | TRBJ1-4 | NA | TRBV15 | NA
TGTGCCAGCAGCCGGACAGGTGAACGCTACACCTTC | CASSRTGERYTF | TRBJ1-2 | few | TRBV5-4 | TRBD1
TGCGCCAGCAGCTTGAGGGTCAAGGTGACTGAAGCTTTCTTT | CASSLRVKVTEAFF | TRBJ1-1 | NA | TRBV5-1 | NA
TGTGCCTGGACCTCGGGGGAGTCGAATGGCTACACCTTC | CAWTSGESNGYTF | TRBJ1-2 | few | TRBV30 | NA
TGTGCCAGCAATCTTGCGGGAGGCACAGATACGCAGTATTTT | CASNLAGGTDTQYF | TRBJ2-3 | NA | TRBV28 | TRBD2
TGCGCCAGCAGCGGGGGACAGGATGCCTACACAGATACGCAGTATTTT | CASSGGQDAYTDTQYF | TRBJ2-3 | NA | TRBV5-1 | TRBD1
TGTGCCATCAGTGAGTCCTCCGGGACAGGGCTCGGGGAGCTGTTTTTT | CAISESSGTGLGELFF | TRBJ2-2 | NA | TRBV10-3 | TRBD1
TGTGCCAGCAGTACTGGGGGCAACACAGATACGCAGTATTTT | CASSTGGNTDTQYF | TRBJ2-3 | NA | TRBV6-5 | NA
TGTGCCAGCAGTCGGGCGGGAGTAGATACGCAGTATTTT | CASSRAGVDTQYF | TRBJ2-3 | NA | TRBV25-1 | TRBD2
TGTGCCAGCAGTGAGAGCCGGGACTACTCCATTTACGAGCAGTACTTC | CASSESRDYSIYEQYF | TRBJ2-7 | NA | TRBV6-1 | TRBD2
TGCAGCGTGCCAGGGGGCTCTGAGCAGTTCTTC | CSVPGGSEQFF | TRBJ2-1 | once | TRBV29-1 | TRBD1
TGTGCCACAAGCTCCGGCCCCACCGGGGAGCTGTTTTTT | CATSSGPTGELFF | TRBJ2-2 | NA | TRBV19 | NA
TGTGCCTGCGGGACTAGCGGGAAGAATGAGCAGTTCTTC | CACGTSGKNEQFF | TRBJ2-1 | NA | TRBV30 | TRBD2
TGTGCCAGCAGTTTAGGGTACCGGGCTTTCTTT | CASSLGYRAFF | TRBJ1-1 | NA | TRBV27 | NA
TGCGCCAGCAGCTTGGGTAGCGGGAGGGGGATTTACAATGAGCAGTTCTTC | CASSLGSGRGIYNEQFF | TRBJ2-1 | NA | TRBV5-1 | TRBD2
TGTGCCAGCAGCTTAGGCCAGGGGACAGGGCAAGAGACCCAGTACTTC | CASSLGQGTGQETQYF | TRBJ2-5 | NA | TRBV11-3 | TRBD1
TGTGCCAGCAGTGAACAGCAGTTCTCTGCCTATGGCTACACCTTC | CASSEQQFSAYGYTF | TRBJ1-2 | NA | TRBV6-1 | NA
TGTGCCAGCTCACCAAACACTGAAGCTTTCTTT | CASSPNTEAFF | TRBJ1-1 | NA | TRBV18 | NA